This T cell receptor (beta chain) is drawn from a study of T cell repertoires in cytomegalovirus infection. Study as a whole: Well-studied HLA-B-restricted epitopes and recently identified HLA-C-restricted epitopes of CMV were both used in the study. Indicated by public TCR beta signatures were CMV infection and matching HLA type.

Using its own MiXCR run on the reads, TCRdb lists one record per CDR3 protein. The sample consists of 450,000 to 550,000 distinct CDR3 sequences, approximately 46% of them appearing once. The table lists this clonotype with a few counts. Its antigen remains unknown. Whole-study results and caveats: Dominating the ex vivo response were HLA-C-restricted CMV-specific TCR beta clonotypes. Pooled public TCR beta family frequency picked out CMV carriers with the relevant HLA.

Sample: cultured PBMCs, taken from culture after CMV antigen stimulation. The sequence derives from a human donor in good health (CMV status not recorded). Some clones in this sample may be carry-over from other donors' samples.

For the CDR3, the DNA is TGTGCCAGCAAGGGGGTAACAGATACGCAGTATTTT. It translates to CASKGVTDTQYF. The V gene is TRBV2, the J gene TRBJ2-3; maybe TRBD1 (6 bases). This CDR3 is built from 12 residues. Trimming shortened V by 7 bases and J by 3 bases, and 8 bases separated the two germline ends. Germline assignment: CDR1 SNHLY and CDR2 FYNNEI.